The source of this TCR beta chain is a study of identical twins. Findings of the study overall: Alpha sequences that were out-of-frame and twin-shared showed an excess of low generation probability. Out-of-frame TCR alpha sharing observed in monozygotic twins exceeded model estimates. Excess sharing between twins was weaker in beta out-of-frame sequences.

Template switching (which added a universal primer site) was used, and cDNA carried unique molecular identifiers. TCRdb passed the 5' RACE reads through MiXCR, listing each CDR3 protein once. The repertoire includes more than 1.5 million distinct CDR3 sequences, under 35% of them detected once, and around 0.25% sits in the top ten. Germline CDR1 is LGHDT and CDR2 is YNNKEL (reference sequence). Trimming took 4 bases from V and 7 from J, leaving 20 bases between them. The CDR3 is made up of 15 amino acids. This clonotype appeared once. Its antigen is still unknown. The sequencing input was cord blood. This TCR derives from a newborn girl in good health. J is TRBJ2-7 and V is TRBV3-1, with a possible D match to TRBD2 (6 bases). Here the CDR3 reads CASSPAQAGFGEQYF. The CDR3 coding sequence is TGTGCCAGCAGCCCCGCACAGGCGGGATTCGGGGAGCAGTACTTC.